Following are 18 T cell receptor beta chains from one sample sequenced in a study of CD8+CD57+ T cells in acquired aplastic anemia. Patients included in sequencing had previously demonstrated CD8+CD57+ cell expansion by flow cytometry. Both TCR beta VDJ combination and CDR3 sequence profiling were carried out. Genomic DNA was the template for this profiling. In TCRdb, the reads were re-called with MiXCR into one record per CDR3 protein. The repertoire consists of 450,000 to 550,000 distinct CDR3 sequences, with approximately 33% occurring once and the leading ten covering nearly 0.85%. The sequenced sample consisted of sorted CD4+, CD8+, or CD8+CD57+ T cells (not recorded which) from PBMCs. The source is a human donor with aplastic anemia.

This clonotype has just a few counts. The chain is built from TRBV9 and TRBJ2-1, with TRBD2 matching over 11 bases. After removal of 4 bases from V and 6 bases from J, the junction contained 12 bases not matched to a gene. This CDR3 has 17 residues. From germline, CDR1 is SGDLS and CDR2 YYNGEE. CDR3 protein: CASSSRPGLAVRNEQFF. The CDR3 region has the DNA TGTGCCAGCAGCTCTCGCCCGGGACTAGCGGTTCGCAATGAGCAGTTCTTC.

This clonotype was found many times. The V call is TRBV7-2, the J call TRBJ1-6, with unresolved D. This CDR3 region has 17 residues. V was shortened by 0 bases and J by 7 bases, with 16 bases between the two germline ends. Germline loops: CDR1 SGHTA, CDR2 FQGNSA. CDR3 in DNA: TGTGCCAGCAGCTTAGCGGGAGGAGGAGCTAACAATTCACCCCTCCACTTT. It translates to CASSLAGGGANNSPLHF.

V usage is TRBV10-3 and J usage is TRBJ1-1; 8 nucleotides line up with TRBD1. Trimming cost V 10 bases and J 0 bases; bases outside gene matches: 1. Germline CDR1 is ENHRY and CDR2 is SYGVKD. This CDR3 has 12 amino acids. For the CDR3, the DNA is TGTGCCACGACAGGGGTGAACACTGAAGCTTTCTTT. Its translation is CATTGVNTEAFF.

About this clonotype: The missing conserved phenylalanine or tryptophan at the end of this CDR3 makes a read error likely. This chain joins TRBV10-3 and TRBJ1-6; 7 nucleotides line up with TRBD1. The CDR3 spans 14 residues. V lost 3 bases and J lost 9; bases outside the gene matches: 5. Germline V CDR1 and CDR2: ENHRY, SYGVKD. The CDR3 reads CAISERTGLSPLHL. The CDR3, as DNA: TGTGCCATCAGTGAACGGACAGGTCTTTCACCCCTCCACCTT.

The chain recombines TRBV5-4 with TRBJ1-3; D is unresolved. V gave up 1 base and J gave up 8 bases, with 22 bases separating them. The CDR3 is 17 amino acids. Germline V gives CDR1 SGHNT, CDR2 YYREEE (reference sequence). The CDR3 sequence: CASSLTAETYPSHTIYF. The CDR3 DNA reads TGTGCCAGCAGCTTGACCGCCGAGACATACCCAAGTCACACCATATATTTT. The complete variable domain, with remaining parts taken from reference TRBV5-4 and TRBJ1-3, reads ETGVTQSPTHLIKTRGQQVTLRCSSQSGHNTVSWYQQALGQGPQFIFQYYREEENGRGNFPPRFSGLQFPNYSSELNVNALELDDSALYLCASSLTAETYPSHTIYFGEGSWLTVV.

V usage is TRBV5-5 and J usage is TRBJ1-1, with D unclear. Per germline, CDR1 SGHKS and CDR2 YYEKEE (reference sequence). This CDR3 has 14 residues. Trimming pared 6 bases from V and 2 bases from J, leaving 14 bases between. CDR3 DNA sequence: TGTGCCAGCACCATATACGGCCCCAACACTGAAGCTTTCTTT. Protein product: CASTIYGPNTEAFF.

This sequence joins TRBV5-1 and TRBJ2-1, with 14 bases aligning to TRBD2. V shed 2 bases, J shed 6 bases, and the junction held 1 base outside the gene matches. Germline-derived CDR1 and CDR2 are SGHRS and YFSETQ. The CDR3 is made up of 15 amino acids. CDR3 DNA: TGCGCCAGCAGCTTAGGGACTAGCGGGAGCAATGAGCAGTTCTTC. Protein product: CASSLGTSGSNEQFF.

This clonotype was seen a handful of times. Written as DNA, the CDR3 is TGCGCCAGCAGCTTGGGAGAGGGGCTCGTCGACGAGCAGTACTTC. Translated, it gives CASSLGEGLVDEQYF. The chain uses TRBV5-1 and TRBJ2-7; D may match TRBD1 or TRBD2 (5 bases each). Deletions cut 0 bases from V and 5 bases from J, with 15 bases between. The germline V gene encodes CDR1 SGHRS and CDR2 YFSETQ. The CDR3 covers 15 residues.

This clonotype was detected many times. This rearrangement joins TRBV6-1 to TRBJ1-2; 7 bases line up with TRBD1. The junction had 3 bases not matched to a gene; V was cut back by 2 bases and J by 0 bases. The CDR3 has 15 residues. Germline V gives CDR1 MNHNS, CDR2 SASEGT. CDR3 sequence reads: CASSEQGDTNYGYTF. The CDR3 DNA follows: TGTGCCAGCAGTGAACAGGGGGACACTAACTATGGCTACACCTTC.

The chain recombines TRBV2 with TRBJ2-2, with D perhaps given as TRBD1 or TRBD2 (5 bases each). The CDR3 length is 15 residues. CDR1 and CDR2 from the germline V gene are SNHLY and FYNNEI. V lost 5 bases, J lost 4 bases, and 14 bases lay in between. The CDR3 DNA reads TGTGCCAGCAGTAAGGGACCGTCAGGCACCGGGGAGCTGTTTTTT. This codes for CASSKGPSGTGELFF. Filled out from reference TRBV2 and TRBJ2-2, the complete variable domain reads EPEVTQTPSHQVTQMGQEVILRCVPISNHLYFYWYRQILGQKVEFLVSFYNNEISEKSEIFDDQFSVERPDGSNFTLKIRSTKLEDSAMYFCASSKGPSGTGELFFGEGSRLTVL.

The chain is built from TRBV20-1 and TRBJ2-5; D unclear. With 3 bases removed from V and 1 base from J, the gap between germline ends came to 15 bases. The CDR3 runs 15 residues. Germline V gene sequence: CDR1 DFQATT, CDR2 SNEGSKA (reference sequence). CDR3 DNA sequence: TGCAGTGCTAGCGATATCTCGGTTGGCCAAGAGACCCAGTACTTC. Protein: CSASDISVGQETQYF.

V and J are TRBV7-6 and TRBJ1-6; 11 bases align to TRBD1. CDR3 size: 14 residues. The germline gives CDR1 SGHVS, CDR2 FNYEAQ. V was pared by 5 bases and J by 11 bases, with 5 bases of the junction left unmatched. DNA of the CDR3: TGTGCCAGCAGCCAAGGGACAGGGGGGACACCCCTCCACTTT. Translated: CASSQGTGGTPLHF.

As concerns this clonotype: A junction boundary mismatches the germline segment, possibly from a read error. The chain has TRBV19 and TRBJ1-5, with D perhaps TRBD1 (5 bases). Germline V gene lookup returns CDR1 LNHDA and CDR2 SQIVND (reference sequence). CDR3 length: 15 residues. The CDR3, as DNA: TGTGCCAGTAGTTACAATACATGGGGCAATCAGCCCCCGCATTTT. It codes for CASSYNTWGNQPPHF.

This clonotype was observed a handful of times. The chain recombines TRBV30 with TRBJ1-2; tentative D call: TRBD1 (6 bases). The ends were cut back, 1 base at V and 8 bases at J, with 20 bases in the middle. The germline CDR1 and CDR2 sequences are GTSNPN and SVGIG (reference sequence). This CDR3 contains 15 residues. As DNA, the CDR3 is TGTGCCTGGAGTGCAACTGGGGGCGGTCGATACGGCTACACCTTC. This gives the protein CAWSATGGGRYGYTF.

This clonotype was counted a few times. The junction departs from germline at one end; a sequencing error may be responsible. This chain connects TRBV10-3 to TRBJ2-6; D ambiguous. The CDR3 is 16 amino acids. Germline CDR1 reads ENHRY; CDR2 reads SYGVKD. CDR3 in DNA: TGTGCCAGCAGTGAGTTTCGAGGCTCTGGGGCCAACGTCCTGACTTTC. Translated, it gives CASSEFRGSGANVLTF.

This clonotype occurred many times. The chain uses TRBV2 and TRBJ1-2; D is ambiguous. V lost 8 bases to trimming and J lost 0 bases, with 7 bases between them. Germline V CDR1 and CDR2: SNHLY, FYNNEI. The CDR3 sequence is 12 residues long. CDR3 nucleotides: TGTGCCAGCTGGCGACCTAACTATGGCTACACCTTC. This encodes CASWRPNYGYTF.

This clonotype was counted a few times. The chain joins TRBV2 to TRBJ2-2; possibly TRBD2 for D (6 bases). Germline lookup yields CDR1 SNHLY and CDR2 FYNNEI. There are 15 residues in the CDR3. Trimming stripped 3 bases from V and 5 bases from J, with 13 bases between. This CDR3 reads CASSESGVGTGELFF. DNA of the CDR3: TGTGCCAGCAGTGAGTCGGGAGTGGGAACCGGGGAGCTGTTTTTT. The full variable domain, with the rest looked up from reference TRBV2 and TRBJ2-2, is EPEVTQTPSHQVTQMGQEVILRCVPISNHLYFYWYRQILGQKVEFLVSFYNNEISEKSEIFDDQFSVERPDGSNFTLKIRSTKLEDSAMYFCASSESGVGTGELFFGEGSRLTVL.

There are a few counts of this clonotype. The chain combines TRBV25-1 with TRBJ2-4; 11 bases map to TRBD1. CDR1 and CDR2 (germline): MGHDK, SYGVNS. The CDR3 totals 17 residues. V dropped 6 bases and J dropped 1; count of bases not matched to a gene: 8. The CDR3 sequence: CASSAGQGGIAKNIQYF. CDR3 in DNA: TGTGCCAGCAGCGCGGGACAGGGGGGTATCGCCAAAAACATTCAGTACTTC. The variable domain in full, completed from reference TRBV25-1 and TRBJ2-4, reads EADIYQTPRYLVIGTGKKITLECSQTMGHDKMYWYQQDPGMELHLIHYSYGVNSTEKGDLSSESTVSRIRTEHFPLTLESARPSHTSQYLCASSAGQGGIAKNIQYFGAGTRLSVL.